This is a list of T cell receptor beta chains from one sample in a study of blood T cell repertoires in COVID-19. Sequenced by immunoSEQ multiplex PCR; TCRdb stores in-frame clones only, minus some. In the table there are roughly 200,000 clones, about 88% of which are singletons. Sequencing was performed on peripheral blood. These receptor sequences come from a man between 45 and 60 years old with COVID-19, enrolled during active disease. Each CDR3 is given without its conserved first and last residue. Fields, in order: J gene, V gene, clone size, CDR3 protein. A clone size is listed for some rows: how often the clone was seen (once, few, many), or a class if it is expanded.

>TRBJ2-3|TRBV11-2|-
ASRSPSSTDTQY
>TRBJ2-1|TRBV19|-
ASSIMGSGRYRAYNEQF
>TRBJ1-3|TRBV9|-
ASSLNMGGTGNTIY
>TRBJ2-2|TRBV5-6|-
ASSLGTGMNTGELF
>TRBJ1-6|TRBV27|-
ASRRQTYNSPLH
>TRBJ1-5|TRBV28|-
ASRPGTPYDSNQPQH
>TRBJ1-5|TRBV7-2|-
ASSLRGVHQPQH
>TRBJ1-3|TRBV9|-
ASSVGSSGNTIY
>TRBJ2-3|TRBV19|-
ASSSLAGGTDTQY
>TRBJ1-2|TRBV2|-
ASSGGVRYYGYT
>TRBJ2-1|TRBV9|-
ASSVASNYEQF
>TRBJ2-7|TRBV18|-
ASSPVKGTGVFTYEQY
>TRBJ1-5|TRBV7-8|-
ASSLIQGDQPQH
>TRBJ2-7|TRBV18|-
ASSQGLAREQY
>TRBJ2-5|TRBV3-1/TRBV3-2|-
ASSQGQGWLAGFY
>TRBJ2-1|TRBV6-5|-
ASSYSGTLINNEQF
>TRBJ1-1|TRBV5-4|-
ASREQGAMNTEAF
>TRBJ2-1|TRBV4-2|once
ASSQENSPTNEQF
>TRBJ1-2|TRBV7-8|few
ASSSRGNYGYT